The 21 T cell receptor beta chains below all came from one sample that was sequenced in a study of blood T cell repertoires in COVID-19. Only in-frame clones appear in the TCRdb table, and some are missing; sequencing was by immunoSEQ multiplex PCR. The sample holds about 380,000 clones, 87% seen once. The specimen sequenced was PBMCs or T cells enriched from blood (not recorded which). The receptors originated from a man aged 25 to 40 who had recovered from COVID-19.

The chain combines TRBV5-1 with TRBJ1-2; TRBD1 is a possible D gene (6 bases). CDR3 length equals 15 residues. Germline CDR1 SGHRS, CDR2 YFSETQ. Trimming took off 4 bases at V and 4 bases at J, with 17 bases between the two ends. CDR3 in amino acids: CASSLNPVGGYGYTF. CDR3 bases: TGCGCCAGCAGCCTGAATCCGGTAGGGGGCTATGGCTACACCTTC.

The chain has TRBV4-1 and TRBJ2-7; 7 nucleotides agree with TRBD1. Germline V gene sequence: CDR1 MGHRA, CDR2 YSYEKL. Trimming removed 2 bases from V and 3 bases from J; junction bases left unmatched: 7. CDR3 length equals 15 residues. This chain's CDR3 is CASSQWTGGSYEQYF. CDR3 DNA: TGCGCCAGCAGCCAATGGACAGGCGGAAGCTACGAGCAGTACTTC.

The V call is TRBV7-3, the J call TRBJ1-2, with 9 bases identical to TRBD1. This CDR3 spans 15 amino acids. Trimming removed 5 bases from V and 5 bases from J; junction bases left unmatched: 9. The germline gives CDR1 SGHTA, CDR2 FQGTGA. The CDR3 here is CASSATGTGKYGYTF. CDR3 coding DNA: TGTGCCAGCAGCGCAACGGGGACAGGGAAATATGGCTACACCTTC.

In DNA, the CDR3 is TGTGCCAGCAGCCACGGGGAGGGCCCGCAGCCCCAGCATTTT. This codes for CASSHGEGPQPQHF. The chain has TRBV6-2 or TRBV6-3 and TRBJ1-5, with D uncertain. Between the trimmed V and J ends, which lost 6 bases and 7 bases, there was a span of 16 bases. The CDR3 is 14 amino acids. Germline-derived CDR1 and CDR2 are MNHEY and SVGEGT.

This chain joins TRBV3-1 (or the pseudogene TRBV3-2) and TRBJ1-3, with D perhaps TRBD1 (5 bases). The germline V gene has CDR1 LGHDT and CDR2 YNNKEL (reference sequence). V lost 1 base to trimming and J lost 0 bases, with 10 bases between them. This CDR3 is 16 amino acids long. The chain's CDR3 is CASSQGGSLSGNTIYF. CDR3 DNA sequence: TGTGCCAGCAGCCAAGGGGGCAGTCTCTCTGGAAACACCATATATTTT.

V is TRBV30 and J is TRBJ1-5; D unclear. The CDR3 has 13 amino acids. V was pared by 2 bases and J by 4 bases, with 9 bases between. CDR1 and CDR2 from the germline V gene are GTSNPN and SVGIG (reference sequence). The CDR3 DNA reads as TGTGCCTGGAGTCCCCTCGGGAATCAGCCCCAGCATTTT. Translated, it gives CAWSPLGNQPQHF.

This chain connects TRBV7-8 to TRBJ1-2; D is ambiguous. CDR3 length: 13 amino acids. The ends were cut back, 5 bases at V and 2 bases at J, with 9 bases in the middle. Germline CDR1 SGHVS, CDR2 FQNEAQ. This chain's CDR3 is CASSAHGNYGYTF. The CDR3 DNA follows: TGTGCCAGCAGCGCACACGGGAACTATGGCTACACCTTC.

This chain joins TRBV7-8 and TRBJ2-1; 7 nucleotides agree with TRBD1. Germline V lookup: CDR1 SGHVS, CDR2 FQNEAQ. With V trimmed by 5 bases and J by 2 bases, 6 bases remained unmatched. The CDR3 has 15 amino acids. This chain's CDR3 is CASSQPGTAYNEQFF. The CDR3 DNA reads as TGTGCCAGCAGCCAGCCCGGGACAGCCTACAATGAGCAGTTCTTC.

This chain links TRBV7-9 with TRBJ2-7, with D perhaps matching TRBD1 (6 bases). This CDR3 contains 15 residues. V was clipped by 3 bases and J by 2 bases, with 14 bases between them. CDR1 is SEHNR, CDR2 FQNEAQ, per germline (reference sequence). CDR3 DNA: TGTGCCAGCAGCTTTTCGGGGACATACCCCTACGAGCAGTACTTC. Its translation is CASSFSGTYPYEQYF.

The gene calls are TRBV5-1 and TRBJ2-1; maybe TRBD1 (5 bases). Per the germline V gene, CDR1 is SGHRS and CDR2 is YFSETQ. CDR3 size: 15 residues. Trimming took 4 bases from V and 5 from J, leaving 16 bases between them. CDR3 bases: TGCGCCAGCAGCCCGCAGCCGGTGGACAACAATGAGCAGTTCTTC. Translating it yields CASSPQPVDNNEQFF.

The rearrangement uses TRBV3-1 (or the pseudogene TRBV3-2) and TRBJ1-5; unclear D gene. The V gene lost 1 base and the J gene lost 1 base, with 5 bases spanning the gap. This CDR3 region has 14 residues. Germline values: CDR1 LGHDT, CDR2 YNNKEL (reference sequence). CDR3 sequence: CASSQAASNQPQHF. The CDR3 DNA reads as TGTGCCAGCAGCCAAGCCGCGAGCAATCAGCCCCAGCATTTT.

The chain combines TRBV29-1 with TRBJ1-4; no reliable D call. Trimming stripped 2 bases from V and 5 bases from J, with 9 bases between. From germline, CDR1 is SQVTM and CDR2 ANQGSEA. The CDR3 totals 13 residues. The CDR3 region has the DNA TGCAGCGTTGAATGGGCAGAGAATGAAAAACTGTTTTTT. This encodes CSVEWAENEKLFF. Filled out from reference TRBV29-1 and TRBJ1-4, the complete variable domain reads SAVISQKPSRDICQRGTSLTIQCQVDSQVTMMFWYRQQPGQSLTLIATANQGSEATYESGFVIDKFPISRPNLTFSTLTVSNMSPEDSSIYLCSVEWAENEKLFFGSGTQLSVL.

The chain has TRBV4-3 and TRBJ2-7, with D maybe TRBD1 (6 bases). V lost 0 bases and J lost 2, with 8 bases in between. Germline CDR1 LGHNA, CDR2 YSLEER. CDR3 length equals 14 residues. The CDR3 spells CASSQEPGAYEQYF. CDR3 DNA sequence: TGCGCCAGCAGCCAAGAGCCAGGGGCCTACGAGCAGTACTTC.

CDR3 region: CASSRRGLSNQPQHF. In DNA, the CDR3 is TGTGCCAGCAGCCGCAGGGGGCTTAGCAATCAGCCCCAGCATTTT. The chain carries TRBV5-6 and TRBJ1-5, with TRBD1 matching over 8 bases. V trimming: 4 bases; J trimming: 0 bases; junction bases outside the gene matches: 3. There are 15 residues in the CDR3. Germline V gene data show CDR1 as SGHDT and CDR2 as YYEEEE.

This clone was picked up a small number of times. This chain links TRBV10-3 with TRBJ1-2; 8 nucleotides line up with TRBD1. CDR1 ENHRY and CDR2 SYGVKD come from the germline V gene. V lost 7 bases to trimming and J lost 6 bases; unmatched junction nucleotides: 4. The CDR3 contains 12 residues. The CDR3: CAITTGDDGYTF. The CDR3 DNA follows: TGTGCCATCACGACAGGGGACGATGGCTACACCTTC.

The chain uses TRBV5-1 and TRBJ1-2, with 10 bases fitting TRBD1. The CDR3 has 15 amino acids. Per germline, CDR1 SGHRS and CDR2 YFSETQ. The junction had 9 bases not matched to a gene; V was cut back by 2 bases and J by 8 bases. CDR3 loop: CASSLQGQGIGGYTF. The CDR3 DNA is TGCGCCAGCAGCTTACAGGGACAGGGGATTGGCGGCTACACCTTC.

The rearrangement links TRBV4-1 to TRBJ2-3; TRBD2 aligns across 10 bases. The germline V gene has CDR1 MGHRA and CDR2 YSYEKL. The V and J ends lost 1 base and 4 bases, in that order; junction bases with no gene match: 2. The CDR3 sequence is 15 residues long. Here the CDR3 reads CASSQGTSGSDTQYF. As DNA, the CDR3 is TGCGCCAGCAGCCAAGGGACTAGCGGATCAGATACGCAGTATTTT.

As concerns this clone: Additional DNA sequences in this sample encode the identical CDR3. This chain joins TRBV12-3 or TRBV12-4 and TRBJ1-2; TRBD1 matches 8 bases. The CDR3 length is 13 residues. Losses at the gene ends were 3 bases for V and 5 bases for J; bases not matched to a gene: 2. DNA for the CDR3: TGTGCCAGCAGTTTTACAGGGGGTTATGGCTACACCTTC. It codes for CASSFTGGYGYTF.

This clone was picked up a small number of times. The V call is TRBV6-5, the J call TRBJ2-7, with no clear D. In germline, CDR1 is MNHEY, CDR2 SVGAGI. V lost 6 bases and J lost 4, with 10 bases in between. This CDR3 spans 12 amino acids. CDR3 sequence reads: CASRDLLYEQYF. The CDR3 bases are TGTGCCAGCAGGGATCTACTATACGAGCAGTACTTC.

This chain connects TRBV3-1 (or the pseudogene TRBV3-2) to TRBJ2-1; 8 bases match TRBD2. The CDR3 spans 16 residues. The V segment lost 6 bases and the J segment 5 bases; nucleotides outside the gene matches: 12. Germline V lookup: CDR1 LGHDT, CDR2 YNNKEL (reference sequence). The CDR3 sequence: CASSRNLAGGNNEQFF. The DNA of the CDR3 is TGTGCCAGCAGTCGGAACCTGGCGGGGGGTAACAATGAGCAGTTCTTC.

The chain is built from TRBV6-2 or TRBV6-3 and TRBJ1-2; the D is unclear. The ends were cut back, 2 bases at V and 7 bases at J, with 8 bases in the middle. CDR1 MNHEY and CDR2 SVGEGT come from the germline V gene. This CDR3 is 12 amino acids long. The CDR3 sequence: CASSYPRSGYTF. In DNA form, the CDR3 reads TGTGCCAGCAGTTACCCACGGAGTGGCTACACCTTC.